The clone carrying this TCR beta chain was picked up a small number of times. Its specificity is unknown. This specimen comes from a study of cytomegalovirus exposure and HLA in healthy donors. The study, taken as a whole, reports: Available immune exposure information was restricted to CMV serostatus only.

Researchers ran the PCR with 60 Vbeta and 13 Jbeta primers. Data came from immunoSEQ multiplex PCR; TCRdb stores just in-frame clones and leaves some out. The sample lists some 140,000 clones; roughly three fifths were seen once. Everyone who donated was a healthy bone marrow donor. Though probably carrying unrecorded immune exposures, donors were nominally healthy at sampling. The CDR3 is made up of 14 amino acids. Germline V gene sequence: CDR1 MNHEY, CDR2 SVGAGI. V lost 4 bases and J lost 4, with 11 bases in between. The V gene is TRBV6-5, the J gene TRBJ1-5; perhaps TRBD1 as D (6 bases). The sequenced sample was PBMCs. The receptor comes from a woman aged 40-49 years in good health and CMV-seronegative. The CDR3 bases are TGTGCCAGCAGTTTGTCACAGGGAAATCAGCCCCAGCATTTT. Protein sequence: CASSLSQGNQPQHF.